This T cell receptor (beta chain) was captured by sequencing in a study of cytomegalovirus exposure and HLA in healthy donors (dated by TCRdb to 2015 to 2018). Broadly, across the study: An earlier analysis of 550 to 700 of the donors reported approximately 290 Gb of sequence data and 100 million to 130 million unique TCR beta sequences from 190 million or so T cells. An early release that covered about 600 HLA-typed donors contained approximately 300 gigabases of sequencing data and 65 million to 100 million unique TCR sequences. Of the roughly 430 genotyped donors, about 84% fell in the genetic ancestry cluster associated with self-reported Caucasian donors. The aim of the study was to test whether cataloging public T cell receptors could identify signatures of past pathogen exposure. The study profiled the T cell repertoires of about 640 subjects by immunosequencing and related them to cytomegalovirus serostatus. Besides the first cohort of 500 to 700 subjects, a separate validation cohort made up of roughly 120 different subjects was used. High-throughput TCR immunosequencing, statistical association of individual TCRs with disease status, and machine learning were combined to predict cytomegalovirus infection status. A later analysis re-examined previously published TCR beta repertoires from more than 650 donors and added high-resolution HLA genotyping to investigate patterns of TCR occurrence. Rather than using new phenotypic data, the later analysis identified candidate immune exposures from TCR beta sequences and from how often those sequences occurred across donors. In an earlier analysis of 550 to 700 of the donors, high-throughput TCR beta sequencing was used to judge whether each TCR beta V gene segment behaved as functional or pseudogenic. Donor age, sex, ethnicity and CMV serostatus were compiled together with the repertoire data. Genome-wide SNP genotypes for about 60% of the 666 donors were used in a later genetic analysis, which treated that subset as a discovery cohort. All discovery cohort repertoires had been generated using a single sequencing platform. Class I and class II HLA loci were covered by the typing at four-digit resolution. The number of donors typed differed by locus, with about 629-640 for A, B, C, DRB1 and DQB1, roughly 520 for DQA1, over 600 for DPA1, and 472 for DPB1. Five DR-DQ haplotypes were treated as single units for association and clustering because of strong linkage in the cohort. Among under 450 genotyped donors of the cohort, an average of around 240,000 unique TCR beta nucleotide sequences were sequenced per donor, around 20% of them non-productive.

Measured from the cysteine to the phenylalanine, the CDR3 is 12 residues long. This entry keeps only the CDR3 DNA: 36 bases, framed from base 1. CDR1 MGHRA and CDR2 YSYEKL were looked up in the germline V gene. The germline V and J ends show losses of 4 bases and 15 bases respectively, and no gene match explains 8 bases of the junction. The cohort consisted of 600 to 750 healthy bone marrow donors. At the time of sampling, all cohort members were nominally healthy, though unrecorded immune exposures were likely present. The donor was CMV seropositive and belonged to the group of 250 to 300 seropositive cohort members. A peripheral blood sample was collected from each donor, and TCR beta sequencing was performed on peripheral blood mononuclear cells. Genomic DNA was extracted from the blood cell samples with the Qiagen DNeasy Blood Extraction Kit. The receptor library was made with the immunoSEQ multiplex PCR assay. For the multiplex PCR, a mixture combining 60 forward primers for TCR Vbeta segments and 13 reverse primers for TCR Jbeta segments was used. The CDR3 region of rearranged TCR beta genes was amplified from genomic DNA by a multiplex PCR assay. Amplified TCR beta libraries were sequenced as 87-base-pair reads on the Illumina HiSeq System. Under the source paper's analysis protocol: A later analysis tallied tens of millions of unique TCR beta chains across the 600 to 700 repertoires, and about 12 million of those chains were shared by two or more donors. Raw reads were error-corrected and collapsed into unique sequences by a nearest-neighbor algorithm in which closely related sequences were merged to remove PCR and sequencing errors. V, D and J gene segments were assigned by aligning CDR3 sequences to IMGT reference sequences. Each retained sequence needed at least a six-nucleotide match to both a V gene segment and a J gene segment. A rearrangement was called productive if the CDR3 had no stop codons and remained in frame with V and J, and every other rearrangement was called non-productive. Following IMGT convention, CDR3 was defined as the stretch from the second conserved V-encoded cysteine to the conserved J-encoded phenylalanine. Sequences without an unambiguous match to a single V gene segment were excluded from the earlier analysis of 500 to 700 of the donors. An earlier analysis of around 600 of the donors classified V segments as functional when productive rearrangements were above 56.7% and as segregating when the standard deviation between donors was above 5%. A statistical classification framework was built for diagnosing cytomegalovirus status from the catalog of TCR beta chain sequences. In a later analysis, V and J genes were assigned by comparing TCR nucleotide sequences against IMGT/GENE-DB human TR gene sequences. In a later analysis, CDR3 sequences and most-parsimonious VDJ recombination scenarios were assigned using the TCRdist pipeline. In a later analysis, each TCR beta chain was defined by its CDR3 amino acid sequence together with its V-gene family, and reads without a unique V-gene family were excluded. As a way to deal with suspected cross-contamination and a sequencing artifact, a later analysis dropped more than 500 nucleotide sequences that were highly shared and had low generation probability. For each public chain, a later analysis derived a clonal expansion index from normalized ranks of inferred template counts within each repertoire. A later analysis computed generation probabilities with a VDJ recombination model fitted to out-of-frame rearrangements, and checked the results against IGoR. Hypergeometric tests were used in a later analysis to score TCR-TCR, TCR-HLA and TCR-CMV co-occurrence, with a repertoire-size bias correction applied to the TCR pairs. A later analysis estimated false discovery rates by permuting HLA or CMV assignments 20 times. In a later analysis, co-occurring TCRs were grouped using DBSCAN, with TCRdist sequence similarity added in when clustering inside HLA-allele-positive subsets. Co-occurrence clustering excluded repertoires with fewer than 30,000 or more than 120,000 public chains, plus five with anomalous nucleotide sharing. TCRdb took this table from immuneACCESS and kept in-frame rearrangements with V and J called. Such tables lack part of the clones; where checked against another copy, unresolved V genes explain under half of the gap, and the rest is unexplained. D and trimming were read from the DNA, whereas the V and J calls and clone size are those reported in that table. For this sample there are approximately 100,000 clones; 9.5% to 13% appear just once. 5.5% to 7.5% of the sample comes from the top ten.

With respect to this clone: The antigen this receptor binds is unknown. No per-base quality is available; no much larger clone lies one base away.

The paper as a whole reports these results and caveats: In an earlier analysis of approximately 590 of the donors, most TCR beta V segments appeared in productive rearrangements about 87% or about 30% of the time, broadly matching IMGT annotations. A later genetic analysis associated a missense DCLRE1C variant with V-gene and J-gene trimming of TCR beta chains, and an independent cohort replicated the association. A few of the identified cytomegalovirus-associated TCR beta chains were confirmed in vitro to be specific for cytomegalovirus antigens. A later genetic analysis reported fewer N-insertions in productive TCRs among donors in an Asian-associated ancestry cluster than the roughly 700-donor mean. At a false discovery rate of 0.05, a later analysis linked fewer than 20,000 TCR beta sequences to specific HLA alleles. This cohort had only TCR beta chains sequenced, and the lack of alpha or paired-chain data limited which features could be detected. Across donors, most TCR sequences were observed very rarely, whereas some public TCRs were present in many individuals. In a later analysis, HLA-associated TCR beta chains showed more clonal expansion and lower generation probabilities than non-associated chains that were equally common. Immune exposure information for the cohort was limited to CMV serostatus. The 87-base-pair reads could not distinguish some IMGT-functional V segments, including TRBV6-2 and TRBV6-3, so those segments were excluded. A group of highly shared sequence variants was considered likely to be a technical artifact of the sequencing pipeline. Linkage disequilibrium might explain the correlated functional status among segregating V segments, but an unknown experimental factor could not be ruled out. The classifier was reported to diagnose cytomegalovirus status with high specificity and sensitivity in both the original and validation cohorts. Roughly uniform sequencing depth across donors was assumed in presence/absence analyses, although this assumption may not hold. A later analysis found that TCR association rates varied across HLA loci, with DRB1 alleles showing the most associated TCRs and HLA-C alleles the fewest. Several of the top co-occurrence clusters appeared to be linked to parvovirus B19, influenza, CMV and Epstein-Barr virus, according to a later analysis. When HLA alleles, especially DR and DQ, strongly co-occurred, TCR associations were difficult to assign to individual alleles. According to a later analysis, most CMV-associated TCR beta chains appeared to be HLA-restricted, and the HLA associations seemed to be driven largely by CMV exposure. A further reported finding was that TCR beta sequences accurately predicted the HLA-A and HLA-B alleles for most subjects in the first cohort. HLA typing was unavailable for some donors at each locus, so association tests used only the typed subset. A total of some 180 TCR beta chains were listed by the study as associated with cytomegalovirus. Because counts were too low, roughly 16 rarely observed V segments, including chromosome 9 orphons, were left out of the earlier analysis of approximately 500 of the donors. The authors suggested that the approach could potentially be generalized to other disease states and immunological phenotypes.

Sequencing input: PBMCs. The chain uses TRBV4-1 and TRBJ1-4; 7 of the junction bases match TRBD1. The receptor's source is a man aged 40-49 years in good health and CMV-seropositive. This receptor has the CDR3 CASSPGGQGVFF. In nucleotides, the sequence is TGCGCCAGCAGCCCGGGGGGGCAGGGGGTGTTTTTT.